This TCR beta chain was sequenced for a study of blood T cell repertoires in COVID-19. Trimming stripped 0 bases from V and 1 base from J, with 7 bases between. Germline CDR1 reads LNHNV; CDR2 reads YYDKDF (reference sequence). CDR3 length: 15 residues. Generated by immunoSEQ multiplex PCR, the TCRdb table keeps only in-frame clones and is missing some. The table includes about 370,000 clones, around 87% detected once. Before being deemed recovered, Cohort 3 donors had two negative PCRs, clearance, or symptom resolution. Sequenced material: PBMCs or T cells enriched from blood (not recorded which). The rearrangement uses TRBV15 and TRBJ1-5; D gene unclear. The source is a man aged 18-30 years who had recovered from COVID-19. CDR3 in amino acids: CATSRDPMSNQPQHF. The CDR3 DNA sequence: TGTGCCACCAGCAGAGATCCTATGAGCAATCAGCCCCAGCATTTT.